Listed here are 9 T cell receptor beta chains from one sample, sequenced in a study of radiation and T cells in renal cell carcinoma. Using immunoSEQ multiplex PCR, the repertoire was profiled, and TCRdb retains in-frame clones only, with some absent. The sample holds 45,000 to 55,000 clones; less than 85% are singletons and the top ten take less than 30%. Regarding time point: blood 2 weeks post-SBRT. As for treatment: 15 Gy SBRT to primary tumor, nephrectomy 4 weeks later. The sample was blood, taken from a patient whose treatment included radiotherapy and nephrectomy. These receptors were taken from a woman between 65 and 79 years old with renal cell carcinoma.

This CDR3 reads CATKDRVQDTEAFF. CDR3 nucleotide sequence: TGTGCCACCAAGGACAGGGTCCAGGACACTGAAGCTTTCTTT. The gene calls are TRBV18 and TRBJ1-1, with TRBD1 matching 8 bases. The ends lost 10 bases at V and 3 bases at J; junction bases unmatched: 10. Germline CDR1 is KGHSH and CDR2 is LQKENI. The CDR3 runs to 14 residues.

The chain joins TRBV20-1 to TRBJ2-5; D may be TRBD1 (6 bases). The germline CDR1 and CDR2 sequences are DFQATT and SNEGSKA (reference sequence). Trimming cost V 6 bases and J 5 bases, with 10 bases left between them. The CDR3 has 11 residues. Here the CDR3 DNA reads TGCAGTGCCGACCAGGGGGAGACCCAGTACTTC. This codes for CSADQGETQYF.

This clone appeared a few times. CDR3 in amino acids: CASSLAPTAGELFF. In DNA form, the CDR3 reads TGTGCCAGCAGCTTAGCTCCCACCGCCGGGGAGCTGTTTTTT. The V gene is TRBV7-7, the J gene TRBJ2-2; D gene unclear. CDR1 is SSHAT and CDR2 is FNYEAQ in the germline V gene (reference sequence). The CDR3 has 14 residues. Trimming stripped 0 bases from V and 6 bases from J, with 8 bases between.

The rearrangement joins TRBV7-3 to TRBJ2-3, with 7 bases identical to TRBD2. CDR1 is SGHTA and CDR2 is FQGTGA in the germline V gene. V lost 2 bases to trimming and J lost 3 bases; unmatched junction nucleotides: 5. The CDR3 contains 15 residues. The CDR3 reads CASSLGLAETDTQYF. CDR3 in DNA: TGTGCCAGCAGCTTAGGGCTAGCGGAAACAGATACGCAGTATTTT.

The V gene is TRBV25-1, the J gene TRBJ2-7, with a tentative D call TRBD1 (5 bases). The CDR3 runs to 13 residues. Germline lookup yields CDR1 MGHDK and CDR2 SYGVNS. The V end was cut by 6 bases, the J end by 5 bases, with 14 bases between. The CDR3 region has the DNA TGTGCCAGCAGAGATTCAGGGCGCCACGAGCAGTACTTC. It specifies CASRDSGRHEQYF.

This rearrangement joins TRBV11-3 to TRBJ2-2; 8 positions match TRBD2. The CDR3 spans 14 residues. CDR1 and CDR2 from the germline V gene are SGHNT and YENEEA. The V segment lost 5 bases and the J segment 7 bases; nucleotides outside the gene matches: 6. The CDR3 loop is CASSPGLEGGELFF. In DNA, the CDR3 is TGTGCCAGCAGCCCGGGACTAGAGGGCGGGGAGCTGTTTTTT.

This chain connects TRBV27 to TRBJ1-2; D is possibly TRBD1 (5 bases). V dropped 5 bases and J dropped 2 bases, with 6 bases sitting between them. The CDR3 has 12 residues. Germline lookup yields CDR1 MNHEY and CDR2 SMNVEV (reference sequence). The CDR3 region is CASSGGNYGYTF. As DNA, the CDR3 is TGTGCCAGCAGTGGGGGGAACTATGGCTACACCTTC.

The CDR3: CASSSGTRNTEAFF. The CDR3 DNA is TGTGCCAGCAGCTCCGGGACGCGGAACACTGAAGCTTTCTTT. The chain is built from TRBV7-2 and TRBJ1-1; D possibly corresponds to TRBD1 (5 bases). The germline V gene has CDR1 SGHTA and CDR2 FQGNSA. The CDR3 has 14 residues. The V end lost 4 bases, the J end lost 1 base, and 10 bases lay between the germline ends.

This clone was seen a few times. The chain combines TRBV9 with TRBJ2-2, with 8 bases matching TRBD1. Trimming removed 4 bases from V and 5 bases from J; junction bases left unmatched: 7. The CDR3 has 15 amino acids. CDR1 is SGDLS and CDR2 is YYNGEE in the germline V gene. The CDR3 region is CASSPRTGRTGELFF. The CDR3 DNA follows: TGTGCCAGCAGCCCTCGGACAGGGAGGACCGGGGAGCTGTTTTTT.